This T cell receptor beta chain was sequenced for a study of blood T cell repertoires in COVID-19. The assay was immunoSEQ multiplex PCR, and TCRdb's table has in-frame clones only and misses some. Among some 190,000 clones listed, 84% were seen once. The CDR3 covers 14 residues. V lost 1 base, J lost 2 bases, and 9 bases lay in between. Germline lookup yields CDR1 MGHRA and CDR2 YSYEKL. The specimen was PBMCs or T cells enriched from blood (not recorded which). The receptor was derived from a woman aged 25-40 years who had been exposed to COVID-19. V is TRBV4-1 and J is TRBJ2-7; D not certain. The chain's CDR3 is CASSQVAIPYEQYF. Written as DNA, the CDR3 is TGCGCCAGCAGCCAAGTAGCCATCCCCTACGAGCAGTACTTC.